A selection of T cell receptor beta chains follows, all from one sample in a study of OX40 agonist ivuxolimab in advanced cancers. Here immunoSEQ multiplex PCR was the method, and the copy in TCRdb shows in-frame clones only, minus some. The data contain 75,000 to 95,000 clones, 89% of them seen just once; the ten biggest clones take up approximately 9.1%. Source: CD4+ or CD8+ T cells sorted from blood, taken in a trial of the OX40 agonist ivuxolimab. The receptor set was obtained from an adult with an advanced solid tumor such as melanoma, head and neck, liver or kidney cancer. Each CDR3 is given with its conserved first and last residue. Each record gives: clone size, D gene, J gene, V gene, CDR3 DNA, CDR3 protein. A D gene is named only where the DNA matches it firmly. Clone size is shown for a subset of rows, as once, few, many or a class of expanded clone.

clone_size: -
d_call: TRBD1
j_call: TRBJ1-2
v_call: TRBV19
cdr3_nt: TGTGCCAGTAGTATAGCCCAGACAGGGTTCGGCTACACCTTC
cdr3_aa: CASSIAQTGFGYTF

clone_size: once
d_call: -
j_call: TRBJ1-5
v_call: TRBV7-8
cdr3_nt: TGTGCCAGCAGCTTAGCAGGGCGCGGCAATCAGCCCCAGCATTTT
cdr3_aa: CASSLAGRGNQPQHF

clone_size: -
d_call: -
j_call: TRBJ2-4
v_call: TRBV5-1
cdr3_nt: TGCGCCAGCGCGGACGTCGGTGGCATTCAGTACTTC
cdr3_aa: CASADVGGIQYF

clone_size: -
d_call: TRBD2
j_call: TRBJ2-7
v_call: TRBV7-6
cdr3_nt: TGTGCCAGCAGCTTAGGACTAGCCATCGACGAGCAGTACTTC
cdr3_aa: CASSLGLAIDEQYF

clone_size: -
d_call: -
j_call: TRBJ1-5
v_call: TRBV18
cdr3_nt: TGTGCCAGCTCACCACCTAAGGGGGGCGGGCAGCCCCAGCATTTT
cdr3_aa: CASSPPKGGGQPQHF

clone_size: -
d_call: TRBD2
j_call: TRBJ2-7
v_call: TRBV7-6
cdr3_nt: TGTGCCAGCAGTCCATTTAGCGGGGTAACCTACGAGCAGTACTTC
cdr3_aa: CASSPFSGVTYEQYF

clone_size: few
d_call: -
j_call: TRBJ1-4
v_call: TRBV2
cdr3_nt: TGTGCCAGCAGTGAACGTGACCCATCCTGCATTTTT
cdr3_aa: CASSERDPSCIF

clone_size: -
d_call: TRBD1
j_call: TRBJ2-1
v_call: TRBV6-6
cdr3_nt: TGTGCCAGCAGTCGGGACAGGGGGCCCTACAATGAGCAGTTCTTC
cdr3_aa: CASSRDRGPYNEQFF

clone_size: -
d_call: -
j_call: TRBJ2-1
v_call: TRBV2
cdr3_nt: TGTGCCTCGGACGGTGGAGGTTGGAATGAGCAGTTCTTC
cdr3_aa: CASDGGGWNEQFF

clone_size: -
d_call: -
j_call: TRBJ1-4
v_call: TRBV28
cdr3_nt: TGTGCCAGCACGGCGGAGGGATGGGGAACTAATGAAAAACTGTTTTTT
cdr3_aa: CASTAEGWGTNEKLFF

clone_size: once
d_call: -
j_call: TRBJ1-1
v_call: TRBV2
cdr3_nt: TGTGCCAGCAGTGAGGTCAGGGGGAACACTGAAGCTTTCTTT
cdr3_aa: CASSEVRGNTEAFF

clone_size: -
d_call: -
j_call: TRBJ2-3
v_call: TRBV28
cdr3_nt: TGTGCCAGCAATCGGAGAGATACGCAGTATTTT
cdr3_aa: CASNRRDTQYF

clone_size: -
d_call: TRBD1
j_call: TRBJ2-2
v_call: TRBV6-5
cdr3_nt: TGTGCCAGCAGTTACTCGGGACAGGGGGCGTTTGGGGAGCTGTTTTTT
cdr3_aa: CASSYSGQGAFGELFF

clone_size: -
d_call: TRBD2
j_call: TRBJ2-1
v_call: TRBV5-8
cdr3_nt: TGTGCCAGCAGCCCGGGGCGGGGGTCCCCCTCCTACAATGAGCAGTTCTTC
cdr3_aa: CASSPGRGSPSYNEQFF

clone_size: -
d_call: -
j_call: TRBJ2-1
v_call: TRBV6-6
cdr3_nt: TGTGCCAGCAGCCTCCGAGGGGCGCAAGGCGATGAGCAGTTCTTC
cdr3_aa: CASSLRGAQGDEQFF

clone_size: -
d_call: -
j_call: TRBJ2-5
v_call: TRBV7-9
cdr3_nt: TGTGCCAGCAGTATCCTAAAAGAGACCCAGTACTTC
cdr3_aa: CASSILKETQYF

clone_size: once
d_call: TRBD1
j_call: TRBJ1-1
v_call: TRBV5-6
cdr3_nt: TGTGCCAGCAGCCTTACTGTTGGGACAGTAGGAGCTTTCTTT
cdr3_aa: CASSLTVGTVGAFF

clone_size: -
d_call: TRBD1
j_call: TRBJ2-3
v_call: TRBV18
cdr3_nt: TGTGCCAGCTCACCAGGGACAGGAGATACGCAGTATTTT
cdr3_aa: CASSPGTGDTQYF

clone_size: -
d_call: -
j_call: TRBJ2-2
v_call: TRBV4-2
cdr3_nt: TGTGCCAGCAGCCAAGATGTGGGTTTCAGCGGGGAGCTGTTTTTT
cdr3_aa: CASSQDVGFSGELFF

clone_size: -
d_call: -
j_call: TRBJ1-5
v_call: TRBV10-2
cdr3_nt: TGCGCCAGCAGTGAGTCCCAGAGGGGACAGCCCCAGCATTTT
cdr3_aa: CASSESQRGQPQHF

clone_size: -
d_call: -
j_call: TRBJ2-2
v_call: TRBV7-9
cdr3_nt: TGTGCCAGCAGCTTGGGGGCGAACACCGGGGAGCTGTTTTTT
cdr3_aa: CASSLGANTGELFF

clone_size: once
d_call: -
j_call: TRBJ2-7
v_call: TRBV27
cdr3_nt: TGTGCCACCAGGGGGGACGAGCAGTACTTC
cdr3_aa: CATRGDEQYF

clone_size: -
d_call: TRBD2
j_call: TRBJ2-1
v_call: TRBV6-5
cdr3_nt: TGTGCCAGCAGTTACGTAGCGGGGACTTACAATGAGCAGTTCTTC
cdr3_aa: CASSYVAGTYNEQFF

clone_size: -
d_call: -
j_call: TRBJ2-1
v_call: TRBV10-3
cdr3_nt: TGTGCCATCAGTGTTTCCCCCCCGGCCACCGCGGGCCATGAGCAGTTCTTC
cdr3_aa: CAISVSPPATAGHEQFF

clone_size: -
d_call: -
j_call: TRBJ1-4
v_call: TRBV6-1
cdr3_nt: TGTGCCAGCAGTGAATATCCTACACAAGCAGGGATGGGGGAAAAACTGTTTTTT
cdr3_aa: CASSEYPTQAGMGEKLFF

clone_size: -
d_call: -
j_call: TRBJ2-7
v_call: TRBV10-1
cdr3_nt: TGCGCCAGCAGTGAAAGTTACTCCTACGAGCAGTACTTC
cdr3_aa: CASSESYSYEQYF

clone_size: -
d_call: -
j_call: TRBJ1-3
v_call: TRBV18
cdr3_nt: TGTGCCAGCTCAACGGGGAGAAACACCATATATTTT
cdr3_aa: CASSTGRNTIYF

clone_size: -
d_call: TRBD1
j_call: TRBJ1-4
v_call: TRBV2
cdr3_nt: TGTGCCAGCAGTGAACGGACAGGGGGCGAAAAACTGTTTTTT
cdr3_aa: CASSERTGGEKLFF

clone_size: -
d_call: -
j_call: TRBJ2-6
v_call: TRBV7-3
cdr3_nt: TGTGCCAGCAGCTTAAAGGGCCGGGTCGGTCAGGCCAACGTCCTGACTTTC
cdr3_aa: CASSLKGRVGQANVLTF

clone_size: -
d_call: -
j_call: TRBJ1-2
v_call: TRBV21-1
cdr3_nt: TGTGCCAGCAGCGTCCCCCTAGGGCATCCAGACTATGGCTACACCTTC
cdr3_aa: CASSVPLGHPDYGYTF

clone_size: -
d_call: TRBD2
j_call: TRBJ2-1
v_call: TRBV27
cdr3_nt: TGTGCCAGCAGCCGACTGGGACTAGCGGGGGGAGAGTTCTTC
cdr3_aa: CASSRLGLAGGEFF

clone_size: -
d_call: -
j_call: TRBJ2-2
v_call: TRBV18
cdr3_nt: TGTGCCAGCTCACTTACAGGGTACACCGGGGAGCTGTTTTTT
cdr3_aa: CASSLTGYTGELFF

clone_size: -
d_call: -
j_call: TRBJ1-2
v_call: TRBV4-2
cdr3_nt: TGTGCCAGCAGCCATGAGGGGGTCCGTTTGGGCTACACCTTC
cdr3_aa: CASSHEGVRLGYTF

clone_size: -
d_call: TRBD1
j_call: TRBJ1-2
v_call: TRBV6-5
cdr3_nt: TGTGCCATTGGGACAGGGGGCGTTGGCTACACCTTC
cdr3_aa: CAIGTGGVGYTF

clone_size: -
d_call: -
j_call: TRBJ1-2
v_call: TRBV28
cdr3_nt: TGTGCCAGCAGTTTCGCGGGGCTTAACTATGGCTACACCTTC
cdr3_aa: CASSFAGLNYGYTF

clone_size: -
d_call: TRBD1
j_call: TRBJ2-2
v_call: TRBV7-2
cdr3_nt: TGTGCCAGCAGCTCAGACAGGGACACCGGGGAGCTGTTTTTT
cdr3_aa: CASSSDRDTGELFF

clone_size: few
d_call: -
j_call: TRBJ1-5
v_call: TRBV2
cdr3_nt: TGTGCCAGCACTGGAAGAACTAGCAATCAGCCCCAGCATTTT
cdr3_aa: CASTGRTSNQPQHF

clone_size: few
d_call: -
j_call: TRBJ2-7
v_call: TRBV7-8
cdr3_nt: TGTGCCAGCAGCTTAACTCGGTCCTACGAGCAGTACTTC
cdr3_aa: CASSLTRSYEQYF

clone_size: once
d_call: TRBD1
j_call: TRBJ2-5
v_call: TRBV6-1
cdr3_nt: TGTGCCACCGCGGACAGGGAAGAGACCCAGTACTTC
cdr3_aa: CATADREETQYF

clone_size: -
d_call: -
j_call: TRBJ2-6
v_call: TRBV27
cdr3_nt: TGTGCCAGCAGTTTATATTCTGGGGCCAACGTCCTGACTTTC
cdr3_aa: CASSLYSGANVLTF

clone_size: -
d_call: -
j_call: TRBJ2-5
v_call: TRBV5-8
cdr3_nt: TGTGCCAGCAGCTTGGAATCCAGGCAAGAGACCCAGTACTTC
cdr3_aa: CASSLESRQETQYF

clone_size: -
d_call: -
j_call: TRBJ2-7
v_call: TRBV5-4
cdr3_nt: TGTGCCAGCAGCCAAGAATCCTTCAGGCACGAGCAGTACTTC
cdr3_aa: CASSQESFRHEQYF

clone_size: -
d_call: TRBD2
j_call: TRBJ2-3
v_call: TRBV5-1
cdr3_nt: TGCGCCAGCAGCTTGGGTGGGGGACTAGCGGGCCACACAGATACGCAGTATTTT
cdr3_aa: CASSLGGGLAGHTDTQYF

clone_size: -
d_call: -
j_call: TRBJ1-4
v_call: TRBV21-1
cdr3_nt: TGTGCCAGCGGACATGGGACAGGGGGCGTATCCGATGAAAAACTGTTTTTT
cdr3_aa: CASGHGTGGVSDEKLFF

clone_size: -
d_call: -
j_call: TRBJ1-4
v_call: TRBV10-2
cdr3_nt: TGCGCCAGCAGTGATTGGGGGGGCTGGGAAAAACTGTTTTTT
cdr3_aa: CASSDWGGWEKLFF

clone_size: -
d_call: TRBD1
j_call: TRBJ1-1
v_call: TRBV10-2
cdr3_nt: TGCGCCAGCACAGGGACAGGGGGAGGGATGAACACTGAAGCTTTCTTT
cdr3_aa: CASTGTGGGMNTEAFF

clone_size: -
d_call: -
j_call: TRBJ2-6
v_call: TRBV19
cdr3_nt: TGTGCCAGTAGTCCCGGAACGTCTGGGGCCAACGTCCTGACTTTC
cdr3_aa: CASSPGTSGANVLTF

clone_size: -
d_call: TRBD1
j_call: TRBJ1-2
v_call: TRBV5-1
cdr3_nt: TGCGCCAGCAGCTTCTCCCTTGACAGGGCGAGTGGCTACACCTTC
cdr3_aa: CASSFSLDRASGYTF

clone_size: -
d_call: -
j_call: TRBJ1-1
v_call: TRBV18
cdr3_nt: TGTGCCAGCCTGCCGAGGGGGGTGAACACTGAAGCTTTCTTT
cdr3_aa: CASLPRGVNTEAFF

clone_size: -
d_call: TRBD2
j_call: TRBJ2-7
v_call: TRBV7-2
cdr3_nt: TGTGCCAGCAGCTTAGCTGGGGAGACTAGCGGGCCTTACTTC
cdr3_aa: CASSLAGETSGPYF

clone_size: -
d_call: -
j_call: TRBJ1-1
v_call: TRBV19
cdr3_nt: TGTGCCAGTAGTAGAGGAAAGAACACTGAAGCTTTCTTT
cdr3_aa: CASSRGKNTEAFF

clone_size: -
d_call: -
j_call: TRBJ2-5
v_call: TRBV18
cdr3_nt: TGTGCCAGCTCACCGGGGGCGGCGGAGACCCAGTACTTC
cdr3_aa: CASSPGAAETQYF

clone_size: -
d_call: -
j_call: TRBJ1-1
v_call: TRBV5-6
cdr3_nt: TGTGCCAGCAGCTCGCTTAATACATGGAGCACAGGTAGCAACACTGAAGCTTTCTTT
cdr3_aa: CASSSLNTWSTGSNTEAFF